This T cell receptor (beta chain) was captured by sequencing in a study of shared T cell receptors in the human thymus. The CDR3 sequence is 16 residues long. V shed 0 bases, J shed 4 bases, and the junction held 4 bases outside the gene matches. Per germline, CDR1 MGHRA and CDR2 YSYEKL. The repertoire was sequenced with immunoSEQ multiplex PCR; TCRdb's copy has only in-frame clones and lacks some. The table lists about 660,000 clones, more than 70% of them singletons. This same sample was also part of a study on human thymus T cells.

The sequenced sample was thymocytes. The genes are TRBV4-1 and TRBJ2-2, with TRBD2 identical over 8 bases. The sequence derives from a boy younger than two with a congenital heart defect. CDR3 residues: CASSQDQREFTGELFF. The CDR3 nucleotides are TGCGCCAGCAGCCAAGACCAGCGGGAGTTCACCGGGGAGCTGTTTTTT.